A single sample is the source of the 5 T cell receptor beta chains below, sequenced in a study of shared clonotypes between healthy human individuals. Assay: immunoSEQ multiplex PCR; the TCRdb copy retains only in-frame clones and omits some. The sample consists of about 2.3 million clones, approximately 95% of them appearing once. Sequenced input: naive CD4+ T cells from PBMCs. Subset meaning: CD45RA+ positively selected. These receptor sequences come from a man between 18 and 35 years old in good health. Some clones in this sample may be carry-over from other donors' samples.

The chain links TRBV30 to TRBJ1-4, with 8 bases identical to TRBD1. Per germline, CDR1 GTSNPN and CDR2 SVGIG (reference sequence). Losses at the gene ends were 0 bases for V and 10 bases for J; bases not matched to a gene: 7. The CDR3 spans 14 residues. The CDR3 DNA follows: TGTGCCTGGAGTGTACGACAGGGGTTGCGAAAACTGTTTTTT. Protein: CAWSVRQGLRKLFF.

Remarks on this clone: The sample contains more than one DNA sequence encoding this CDR3. V and J are TRBV5-6 and TRBJ1-2, with D perhaps matching TRBD1 (5 bases). CDR3 size: 12 residues. V was trimmed by 0 bases and J by 5 bases, leaving 5 bases between them. CDR1 is SGHDT and CDR2 is YYEEEE in the germline V gene. The CDR3 sequence is CASSLGGYGYTF. DNA of the CDR3: TGTGCCAGCAGCTTGGGGGGGTATGGCTACACCTTC.

As for this clone: This specimen includes other DNA sequences encoding the same CDR3. The chain carries TRBV7-2 and TRBJ2-7; tentatively, D is TRBD1 (5 bases). Germline CDR1 is SGHTA and CDR2 is FQGNSA. Trimming took 1 base from V and 0 from J, leaving 7 bases between them. CDR3 length: 14 amino acids. The CDR3 coding sequence is TGTGCCAGCAGCTTAGGCAGGGCCTCCTACGAGCAGTACTTC. Its protein product is CASSLGRASYEQYF.

CDR3 sequence reads: CASSKVASGGTGELFF. The CDR3 bases are TGTGCCAGCAGCAAAGTGGCTAGCGGCGGCACCGGGGAGCTGTTTTTT. This chain joins TRBV7-2 and TRBJ2-2; TRBD2 matches at 7 bases. The CDR3 contains 16 residues. The V gene end was trimmed by 5 bases and the J gene end by 4 bases; junction bases not matched to a gene: 10. The germline V gene encodes CDR1 SGHTA and CDR2 FQGNSA.

The chain employs TRBV11-3 and TRBJ2-2; 10 nucleotides match TRBD1. In germline, CDR1 is SGHNT, CDR2 YENEEA. The CDR3 loop spans 16 amino acids. Trimming took 1 base from V and 6 from J; bases not matched to a gene: 5. CDR3 in amino acids: CASSLGTGTGAGELFF. CDR3 nucleotide sequence: TGTGCCAGCAGCTTAGGCACCGGGACAGGGGCCGGGGAGCTGTTTTTT. The whole variable domain, filled in from reference TRBV11-3 and TRBJ2-2, reads EAGVVQSPRYKIIEKKQPVAFWCNPISGHNTLYWYLQNLGQGPELLIRYENEEAVDDSQLPKDRFSAERLKGVDSTLKIQPAELGDSAVYLCASSLGTGTGAGELFFGEGSRLTVL.